The T cell receptor beta chain under discussion was sequenced for a study of CD8 T cells in Susac syndrome. The J segment lost 3 bases and the V segment lost 4 bases, leaving 3 bases of the junction unmatched. Germline values: CDR1 LGHNT, CDR2 FRNRAP. CDR3 length: 14 amino acids. A quantity of about 0.45 to 1 ug RNA underwent reverse transcription using random hexamers. An immunoSEQ multiplex PCR generated amplified TCR beta CDR3 products spanning 54 Vbeta and 13 Jbeta. TCRdb analysed the immunoSEQ multiplex PCR reads with MiXCR anew, one entry per CDR3 protein. Among hundreds of thousands of distinct CDR3 sequences listed, over 85% were seen once. The multiple sclerosis controls comprised treatment-naive patients whose relapsing-remitting disease was stable or active. FACS enriched CD8+ TEMRA cells, while bulk CD8+ and CD4+ were negatively isolated.

This receptor was obtained from a human donor with multiple sclerosis. Sequencing was carried out using CD4+ T cells from PBMCs. The chain employs TRBV12-5 and TRBJ1-5; 7 bases line up with TRBD1. The CDR3 here is CASGSEGANQPQHF. Here the CDR3 DNA reads TGTGCTAGTGGTTCTGAGGGGGCCAATCAGCCCCAGCATTTT.